Shown below are 21 T cell receptor beta chains from a single sample sequenced in a study of somatic reversion in DOCK8 deficiency. Using EuroClonality-NGS primers, TRB was amplified from 100 ng genomic DNA in one-step amplicon PCR. TCRdb recomputed calls from the multiplex PCR reads with MiXCR, one row per CDR3 protein. The sample has approximately 1,500 distinct CDR3 sequences, about a quarter seen once; the top ten hold 84%. Material for sequencing was peripheral blood. The receptor set was obtained from a human donor with DOCK8 deficiency.

This clonotype was observed a handful of times. The junction departs from the called germline gene at one end, perhaps through a read error. V gene TRBV20-1 combines with J gene TRBJ2-2; 13 bases fit TRBD2. Germline V CDR1 and CDR2: DFQATT, SNEGSKA (reference sequence). CDR3 length equals 18 residues. The chain's CDR3 is CGARDLGLAGVGTGELFF. The CDR3 region has the DNA TGCGGTGCTAGAGACCTTGGACTAGCGGGAGTTGGCACCGGGGAGCTGTTTTTT.

This clonotype came up a few times. One junction end disagrees with the germline gene, perhaps due to a read error. The gene calls are TRBV5-1 and TRBJ1-4; TRBD1 is a possible D gene (5 bases). Germline CDR1 reads SGHRS; CDR2 reads YFSETQ. This CDR3 region has 16 residues. Here the CDR3 reads CASSPGGTGSNEKLFF. DNA of the CDR3: TGCGCCAGCAGCCCCGGGGGGACTGGATCTAACGAAAAACTGTTTTTT.

About this clonotype: Sequence at one end of the junction differs from germline and may be a read error. The chain has TRBV12-3 or TRBV12-4 and TRBJ1-1; D may be TRBD1 (5 bases). This CDR3 is 14 amino acids long. The CDR3: CASTKGEASTEVFF. In nucleotides, the CDR3 is TGTGCCAGTACCAAAGGGGAGGCGAGCACTGAAGTTTTCTTT.

This clonotype was observed a few times. This chain joins TRBV11-2 and TRBJ2-7; D unresolved. Germline V gene data show CDR1 as SGHAT and CDR2 as FQNNGV. This CDR3 is built from 14 residues. The V and J ends lost 0 bases and 5 bases respectively, with 11 bases between them. The CDR3 sequence is CASSLDGRADEQYF. The CDR3 DNA reads TGTGCCAGCAGCTTAGACGGACGGGCTGACGAGCAGTACTTC. Drawing the rest from reference TRBV11-2 and TRBJ2-7, the complete variable domain is EAGVAQSPRYKIIEKRQSVAFWCNPISGHATLYWYQQILGQGPKLLIQFQNNGVVDDSQLPKDRFSAERLKGVDSTLKIQPAKLEDSAVYLCASSLDGRADEQYFGPGTRLTVT.

This chain links TRBV5-6 with TRBJ2-7; D is unresolved. The CDR3 has 16 residues. Germline lookup yields CDR1 SGHDT and CDR2 YYEEEE. V was trimmed by 4 bases and J by 2 bases, leaving 19 bases between them. The CDR3 spells CASSLEGTANPYEQYV. DNA of the CDR3: TGTGCCAGCAGCCTGGAAGGCACTGCGAACCCCTACGAGCAGTACGTC.

This clonotype is judged medium-sized. V gene TRBV5-1 combines with J gene TRBJ1-1; D ambiguous. The CDR3 runs 16 residues. From germline, CDR1 is SGHRS and CDR2 YFSETQ. The ends were cut back, 3 bases at V and 1 base at J, with 16 bases in the middle. CDR3 amino acids: CASSSDPIFGNTEAFF. The CDR3 nucleotides are TGCGCCAGCAGCTCCGACCCAATCTTCGGGAACACTGAAGCTTTCTTT.

A few counts support this clonotype. The V gene is TRBV3-1, the J gene TRBJ1-3; TRBD1 might be the D (6 bases). The length of the CDR3 is 17 residues. Germline lookup yields CDR1 LGHDT and CDR2 YNNKEL (reference sequence). V was shortened by 4 bases and J by 1 base, with 17 bases between the two germline ends. The chain's CDR3 is CASSPTGGGLSGNTIYF. The CDR3 nucleotides read TGTGCCAGCAGCCCGACAGGCGGGGGATTGTCTGGAAACACCATATATTTT. Full variable domain (outside the CDR3, taken from reference TRBV3-1 and TRBJ1-3): DTAVSQTPKYLVTQMGNDKSIKCEQNLGHDTMYWYKQDSKKFLKIMFSYNNKELIINETVPNRFSPKSPDKAHLNLHINSLELGDSAVYFCASSPTGGGLSGNTIYFGEGSWLTVV.

In this sample, this clonotype is medium-sized. CDR3 protein: CASSLVGRNQPQHF. The CDR3 bases are TGTGCCAGCAGCTTGGTCGGGCGCAATCAGCCCCAGCATTTT. The V gene is TRBV5-8, the J gene TRBJ1-5; no clear D. V lost 0 bases, J lost 2 bases, and 6 bases lay in between. In germline, CDR1 is SGHTS, CDR2 YDEGEE. The CDR3 has 14 residues.

The V and J genes are TRBV6-1 and TRBJ1-2; D uncertain. Per germline, CDR1 MNHNS and CDR2 SASEGT. V lost 3 bases, J lost 6 bases, and 2 bases lay in between. This CDR3 comprises 10 residues. CDR3: CASSDHGYTF. In DNA, the CDR3 is TGTGCCAGCAGTGATCATGGCTACACCTTC.

The V and J genes are TRBV9 and TRBJ1-5; a weak D match, TRBD1 (6 bases). The CDR3 runs to 16 residues. With 4 bases removed from V and 3 bases from J, the gap between germline ends came to 17 bases. Per germline, CDR1 SGDLS and CDR2 YYNGEE. Written as DNA, the CDR3 is TGTGCCAGCAGCCATAGGGACATCCTTGACAATCAGCCCCAGCATTTT. It yields the protein CASSHRDILDNQPQHF. Together with reference TRBV9 and TRBJ1-5, the CDR3 gives the full variable domain: DSGVTQTPKHLITATGQRVTLRCSPRSGDLSVYWYQQSLDQGLQFLIQYYNGEERAKGNILERFSAQQFPDLHSELNLSSLELGDSALYFCASSHRDILDNQPQHFGDGTRLSIL.

This clonotype came up a few times. This chain connects TRBV5-6 to TRBJ2-1; D perhaps matches TRBD2 (6 bases). V lost 1 base, J lost 1 base, and 15 bases lay in between. The CDR3 loop spans 17 amino acids. Germline assignment: CDR1 SGHDT and CDR2 YYEEEE. CDR3 DNA sequence: TGTGCCAGCAGCTTGTCCTTCGGGAGTCATTCCTACAATGAGCAGTTCTTC. Translating it yields CASSLSFGSHSYNEQFF.

This clonotype was seen many times. The CDR3: CASSQGSGINQPQHF. The DNA for the CDR3 is TGTGCCAGCAGCCAAGGTAGCGGGATCAATCAGCCCCAGCATTTT. This chain connects TRBV3-1 to TRBJ1-5, with no clear D. This CDR3 is 15 amino acids long. V lost 1 base to trimming and J lost 3 bases, with 10 bases between them. Per the germline V gene, CDR1 is LGHDT and CDR2 is YNNKEL (reference sequence).

The V call is TRBV5-1, the J call TRBJ1-2; D gene ambiguous. The germline V gene has CDR1 SGHRS and CDR2 YFSETQ. Trimming took off 0 bases at V and 7 bases at J, with 13 bases between the two ends. The CDR3 is 14 amino acids. The CDR3: CASSLDGQTGGYTF. CDR3 coding DNA: TGCGCCAGCAGCTTGGACGGGCAGACCGGTGGCTACACCTTC.

With respect to this clonotype: Compared with germline, one end of the junction differs, possibly owing to a read error. The rearrangement uses TRBV28 and TRBJ1-1; 7 nucleotides align to TRBD1. Germline CDR1 and CDR2: MDHEN and SYDVKM. The CDR3 covers 14 residues. The CDR3 region has the DNA TGTGCCTGCAGGTCCCAGGGGGGCGACACTGAAGCTTTCTTT. Its protein product is CACRSQGGDTEAFF. The full variable domain, completed using reference TRBV28 and TRBJ1-1, is DVKVTQSSRYLVKRTGEKVFLECVQDMDHENMFWYRQDPGLGLRLIYFSYDVKMKEKGDIPEGYSVSREKKERFSLILESASTNQTSMYLCACRSQGGDTEAFFGQGTRLTVV.

Comment on this clonotype: An end of the junction differs from the germline gene, which may be a read error. The rearrangement links TRBV6-6 to TRBJ1-5, with D possibly matching TRBD1 (5 bases). Germline loops: CDR1 MNHNY, CDR2 SVGAGI (reference sequence). There are 14 residues in the CDR3. Here the CDR3 DNA reads TGTGCCGGCAGTGCCGACAGTCGCAATCAGCCCCAGCATTTT. Its protein is CAGSADSRNQPQHF.

V usage is TRBV4-2 and J usage is TRBJ2-1, with 8 bases identical to TRBD2. The CDR3 extends over 15 amino acids. In germline, CDR1 is LGHNA, CDR2 YNFKEQ. V shed 2 bases and J 8 bases; nucleotides not matched to a gene: 8. The DNA for the CDR3 is TGTGCCAGCAGCCAAATCGGGACTAGGAGGGATGAGCAGTTCTTC. This translates into CASSQIGTRRDEQFF.

The chain uses TRBV27 and TRBJ1-1; possibly TRBD1 for D (5 bases). Per germline, CDR1 MNHEY and CDR2 SMNVEV (reference sequence). The CDR3 covers 13 residues. Trimming left V 5 bases short and J 5 bases short, with 12 bases between. Written as DNA, the CDR3 is TGTGCCAGCAGTCCCAGGGCCTCGACTGAAGCTTTCTTT. As protein: CASSPRASTEAFF.

In this sample, this clonotype turned up a few times. The chain uses TRBV5-6 and TRBJ2-7, with unresolved D. CDR3 length: 13 residues. V was pared by 0 bases and J by 4 bases, with 8 bases between. CDR1 and CDR2 from the germline V gene are SGHDT and YYEEEE. This CDR3 reads CASSLDIRYEQYV. CDR3 in DNA: TGTGCCAGCAGCTTGGACATCCGATACGAGCAGTACGTC.

This clonotype was observed many times. This chain links TRBV19 with TRBJ1-4; D is unclear. This CDR3 spans 13 amino acids. Trimming took 5 bases from V and 7 from J, leaving 11 bases between them. Germline loops: CDR1 LNHDA, CDR2 SQIVND (reference sequence). In nucleotides, the CDR3 is TGTGCCAGTAGTGTACGACTGAGTGAAAAACTGTTTTTT. This gives the protein CASSVRLSEKLFF.

By proportion, this clonotype is medium-sized. The V and J genes are TRBV30 and TRBJ1-5, with a tentative D call TRBD1 (5 bases). This CDR3 region has 15 residues. V was clipped by 1 base and J by 3 bases, with 13 bases between them. Germline V CDR1 and CDR2: GTSNPN, SVGIG (reference sequence). CDR3 sequence: CAWSDRKPYNQPQHF. CDR3 nucleotides: TGTGCCTGGAGTGACAGGAAACCTTACAATCAGCCCCAGCATTTT.

In its sample, this clonotype ranks as medium-sized. J is TRBJ2-7 and V is TRBV19; 14 nucleotides match TRBD2. V was pared by 10 bases and J by 6 bases, with 14 bases of the junction left unmatched. The CDR3 loop spans 16 amino acids. Per the germline V gene, CDR1 is LNHDA and CDR2 is SQIVND (reference sequence). CDR3 residues: CATQGTSGRKGGEQYF. In nucleotides, the CDR3 is TGTGCCACCCAAGGGACTAGCGGGAGAAAAGGGGGCGAGCAGTACTTC.